A selection of T cell receptor beta chains follows, all from one sample in a study of cytomegalovirus exposure and HLA in healthy donors. TCRdb keeps only in-frame clones here, not all; method: immunoSEQ multiplex PCR. The sample includes about 89,000 clones, around 85% seen only once; the top ten take 7.4%. Sample: PBMCs. Receptors originate from a man aged 35 to 55 in good health and CMV-seropositive. Each CDR3 is given without its conserved first and last residue. Each record gives: J gene, V gene, CDR3 protein.

TRBJ1-4 | TRBV28 | ASKGSPGEKLF
TRBJ2-3 | TRBV5-1 | ASSLSGGAGDTQY
TRBJ1-4 | TRBV6-6 | ASRKGQGSEKLF
TRBJ2-5 | TRBV9 | ASSVGDRAYQETQY
TRBJ1-1 | TRBV6-5 | ASRTWTGTAGAF
TRBJ2-3 | TRBV5-1 | ASSLASGGFNTQY
TRBJ2-6 | TRBV19 | ASQYGAPGALVSGANVLT
TRBJ2-7 | TRBV28 | ASSSLTGPTITYEQY
TRBJ2-2 | TRBV2 | ASSAVGSTGELF
TRBJ2-7 | TRBV6-1 | ASCFAGGREQY
TRBJ2-4 | TRBV7-8 | ASSLVTSDIQY
TRBJ2-7 | TRBV6-1 | ASSVGHMIYEQY
TRBJ2-7 | TRBV27 | ASSLAGFGEQY
TRBJ2-3 | TRBV6-6 | ASSPYRPGSTDTQY
TRBJ2-5 | TRBV7-9 | ASSAPGQGAREQY
TRBJ2-5 | TRBV19 | ASSTSGSWETQY